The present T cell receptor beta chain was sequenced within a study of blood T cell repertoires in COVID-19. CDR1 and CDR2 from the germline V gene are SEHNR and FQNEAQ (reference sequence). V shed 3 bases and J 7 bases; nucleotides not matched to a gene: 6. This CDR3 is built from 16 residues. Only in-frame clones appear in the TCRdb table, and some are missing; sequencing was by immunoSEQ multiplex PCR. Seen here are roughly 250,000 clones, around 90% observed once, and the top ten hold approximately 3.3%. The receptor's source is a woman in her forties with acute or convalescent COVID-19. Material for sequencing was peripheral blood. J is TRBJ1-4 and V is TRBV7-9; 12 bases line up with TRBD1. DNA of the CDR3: TGTGCCAGCAGCTTTACGGGACAGGGGGCTTTTGAAAAACTGTTTTTT. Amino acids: CASSFTGQGAFEKLFF.